Listed here are 32 T cell receptor beta chains from one sample, sequenced in a study of tumor-infiltrating lymphocytes in primary liver carcinoma. Co-extracting RNA and DNA was done with about 17-30 mg of unsorted bulk tissue as input. Production of TCR beta cDNA used around 500 ng total RNA together with a constant-region primer. The TCR beta library was amplified through three nested multiplex PCR rounds in a modified ARM-PCR procedure. PCR rounds one and two used TRBV1-TRBV30 forward primers with a C-beta reverse primer for 10 cycles each. TCRdb itself ran the multiplex PCR reads through MiXCR, one entry per CDR3 protein. This table holds around 71,000 distinct CDR3 sequences, 70% to 80% found once. The sequenced material came from liver tumor tissue from sampling region 4. Specified subset: tumor region T4, right-lateral pole. Source of these receptors: a woman in her sixties with primary liver carcinoma and hepatitis B virus infection.

Turning to this clonotype: At one end, the junction sequence differs from germline, possibly due to a read error. V is TRBV4-1 and J is TRBJ2-2, with 8 bases identical to TRBD1. The CDR3 loop spans 16 amino acids. The germline gives CDR1 MGHRA, CDR2 YSYEKL. Here the CDR3 DNA reads TGCGCCAGCAGACAAGATCGGAACAGGGGGGCAGGGGAGCTGTTTTTT. It is translated as CASRQDRNRGAGELFF.

Worth noting for this clonotype: The germline gene is not matched at one end of the junction; a read error may be the cause. This chain links TRBV14 with TRBJ2-2, with 9 positions matching TRBD1. The CDR3 consists of 21 residues. CDR1 and CDR2 from the germline V gene are SGHDN and FVKESK. As DNA, the CDR3 is TGTGCCAGCAGTCAAGATACACCACACGAATTCCGGGACAGGGTCACCGGGGAGCTGTTTTTT. This gives the protein CASSQDTPHEFRDRVTGELFF.

This clonotype occurred a few times. Possible read error: a much larger clone is one base away. The V gene is TRBV5-1, the J gene TRBJ2-6, with 12 bases fitting TRBD1. The CDR3 is 18 residues long. CDR1 and CDR2 from the germline V gene are SGHRS and YFSETQ. CDR3 amino acids: CASSKGQGAVNGANALTF. Written as DNA, the CDR3 is TGCGCCAGCAGCAAGGGACAGGGGGCGGTGAATGGGGCCAACGCCCTGACTTTC.

CDR3 amino acids: CASGLGGGSEAFF. CDR3 in DNA: TGTGCCAGCGGTTTGGGTGGGGGCTCCGAAGCTTTCTTT. The rearrangement joins TRBV11-2 to TRBJ1-1, with TRBD1 as a possible D gene (6 bases). The length of the CDR3 is 13 residues. In germline, CDR1 is SGHAT, CDR2 FQNNGV. The germline V and J ends were trimmed by 8 bases and 8 bases, with 18 bases remaining between them.

The table lists this clonotype with many counts. The V gene is TRBV5-1, the J gene TRBJ2-6; D not certain. Trimming removed 0 bases at V and 0 bases at J, with 13 bases between. The CDR3 has 18 residues. Germline V gives CDR1 SGHRS, CDR2 YFSETQ. CDR3 protein: CASSLEAAVRSGANVLTF. Written as DNA, the CDR3 is TGCGCCAGCAGCTTGGAGGCAGCTGTCCGCTCTGGGGCCAACGTCCTGACTTTC.

V is TRBV11-2 and J is TRBJ2-1; D is unresolved. Germline V gene sequence: CDR1 SGHAT, CDR2 FQNNGV. The CDR3 extends over 11 amino acids. Trimming removed 10 bases at V and 13 bases at J, with 17 bases between. CDR3 sequence (DNA): TGTGCCACCAACTTAGATATGACTCAGTTCTTC. It encodes CATNLDMTQFF.

This chain joins TRBV12-3 or TRBV12-4 and TRBJ1-6; no clear D. The CDR3 covers 14 residues. V was clipped by 5 bases and J by 5 bases, with 10 bases between them. Here the CDR3 reads CASSALGDNSPLHF. CDR3 nucleotide sequence: TGTGCCAGCAGTGCACTGGGTGATAATTCACCCCTCCACTTT.

As concerns this clonotype: Possible read error: a much larger clone is one base away. The chain employs TRBV9 and TRBJ2-3; a weak D match, TRBD2 (6 bases). Germline values: CDR1 SGDLS, CDR2 YYNGEE. The CDR3 extends over 15 amino acids. The DNA for the CDR3 is TGTGCCAACAGCGTAGCGGCGGAGAGCACAGATACGCAGTATTTT. Translation gives CANSVAAESTDTQYF.

Concerning this clonotype: One end of the junction does not line up with germline, which may come from a read error. The V call is TRBV11-3, the J call TRBJ2-5; the D is unclear. This CDR3 is 15 amino acids long. Per germline, CDR1 SGHNT and CDR2 YENEEA. CDR3 loop: CASSSRLGYQETQYF. For the CDR3, the DNA is TGCGCCAGCAGCTCCCGTCTGGGCTACCAAGAGACCCAGTACTTC.

The sample holds many counts of this clonotype. The chain couples TRBV29-1 to TRBJ2-7; D might be TRBD2 (6 bases). CDR3 size: 11 residues. CDR1 is SQVTM, CDR2 ANQGSEA, per germline. V dropped 8 bases and J dropped 7 bases, with 15 bases sitting between them. The CDR3 spells CSSRDSGEQYF. The CDR3 DNA reads as TGCAGCTCTCGGGACTCGGGGGAGCAGTACTTC.

Of note for this clonotype: The CDR3 end shows no conserved phenylalanine or tryptophan, and so a read error is likely. The V gene is TRBV10-3, the J gene TRBJ2-1; possible D gene TRBD2, 5 bases. The CDR3 extends over 14 amino acids. Germline V CDR1 and CDR2: ENHRY, SYGVKD. The CDR3 coding sequence is TGTGCGTCCGGCTCGGGGAACTCCTACAACGAGCAGTTCTCC. Its translation is CASGSGNSYNEQFS.

Note on this clonotype: One end of the junction does not line up with germline, which may come from a read error. This chain links TRBV7-8 with TRBJ1-1; D gene unclear. Germline assignment: CDR1 SGHVS and CDR2 FQNEAQ. The CDR3 runs 15 residues. CDR3 DNA sequence: TGTGCCAGCAGCCCCCGTGGGCACCCCCGCCCCAAAGCTTTATTT. Its protein is CASSPRGHPRPKALF.

V is TRBV16 and J is TRBJ2-6, with D uncertain. With 1 base removed from V and 1 base from J, the gap between germline ends came to 5 bases. The CDR3 is 15 amino acids. Per the germline V gene, CDR1 is KGHSY and CDR2 is FQNENV. The CDR3 region has the DNA TGTGCCAGCAGCCAATTGGGGTCTGGGGCCAACGTCCTGACTTTC. Protein: CASSQLGSGANVLTF.

The V gene is TRBV11-1, the J gene TRBJ2-2, with a weak D call TRBD2 (5 bases). This CDR3 spans 17 amino acids. Germline CDR1 and CDR2: SGHAT and FQDESV (reference sequence). With 5 bases removed from V and 4 bases from J, the gap between germline ends came to 20 bases. For the CDR3, the DNA is TGTGCCAGCAGCACCCGGCCATTCCTAGCTAGCACCGGGGAGCTGTTTTTT. It encodes CASSTRPFLASTGELFF.

Here the CDR3 DNA reads TGCGCCAGCAGCCCTCGGGACAGGGGATCGGGAGTATGGGCCAAGGAGCAGTACTTC. Translated: CASSPRDRGSGVWAKEQYF. The chain combines TRBV4-1 with TRBJ2-7, with 10 bases identical to TRBD1. The CDR3 sequence is 19 residues long. Trimming cost V 4 bases and J 7 bases; bases outside gene matches: 22. The germline CDR1 and CDR2 sequences are MGHRA and YSYEKL.

By frequency in the sample, this clonotype is large (0.1 to 1%). The rearrangement joins TRBV11-2 to TRBJ2-7; a weak D match, TRBD2 (5 bases). V was cut by 5 bases and J by 5 bases, with 10 bases left in between. CDR1 SGHAT and CDR2 FQNNGV come from the germline V gene. The CDR3 contains 12 residues. In DNA form, the CDR3 reads TGTGCCAGCAGCCACACTAGACACGAGCAGTACTTC. Its protein is CASSHTRHEQYF.

With respect to this clonotype: A read error may account for a junction end that differs from germline. The chain combines TRBV11-2 with TRBJ2-3; unclear D gene. The length of the CDR3 is 13 residues. The germline V gene has CDR1 SGHAT and CDR2 FQNNGV. CDR3 DNA sequence: TGTGGCAGCAGCTTAGATCAAGGAGATACGCTGTATTTT. It is translated as CGSSLDQGDTLYF.

Concerning this clonotype itself: At one end, the junction sequence differs from germline, possibly due to a read error. The rearrangement joins TRBV6-6 to TRBJ2-6, with D perhaps TRBD1 (5 bases). The CDR3 has 15 residues. Germline V gene sequence: CDR1 MNHNY, CDR2 SVGAGI (reference sequence). The CDR3 sequence is CASSLQGAGANVPTF. CDR3 nucleotides: TGTGCCAGCAGCCTACAAGGGGCTGGGGCCAACGTCCCGACTTTC.

This clonotype appeared a single time. One junction end disagrees with the germline gene, perhaps due to a read error. CDR3 sequence (DNA): TGTGCCAGCGATGGGGCGCGCCAAGAGACCCATCACTTC. Protein sequence: CASDGARQETHHF. The V and J genes are TRBV6-6 and TRBJ2-5; TRBD1 might be the D (5 bases). The CDR3 is 13 residues long. CDR1 and CDR2 (germline): MNHNY, SVGAGI (reference sequence).

Comments on this clonotype: One end of the junction does not line up with germline, which may come from a read error. The chain combines TRBV11-2 with TRBJ2-1; either TRBD1 or TRBD2 may fit D (5 bases each). Germline-derived CDR1 and CDR2 are SGHAT and FQNNGV. The CDR3 length is 15 residues. The chain's CDR3 is CASERGPNSYNGQFF. The CDR3 bases are TGTGCCAGCGAACGGGGACCGAACTCCTACAATGGGCAGTTCTTC.

This clonotype was observed once. Given a much more abundant clone one base away, this may be a read error. This chain links TRBV5-1 with TRBJ2-3; D ambiguous. The CDR3 contains 12 residues. Per the germline V gene, CDR1 is SGHRS and CDR2 is YFSETQ. Trimming shortened V by 7 bases and J by 2 bases, and 8 bases separated the two germline ends. This CDR3 is CASGASTDTQYF. Written as DNA, the CDR3 is TGCGCCAGCGGCGCTTCCACAGATACGCAGTATTTT. Complete variable domain (other parts from reference TRBV5-1 and TRBJ2-3): KAGVTQTPRYLIKTRGQQVTLSCSPISGHRSVSWYQQTPGQGLQFLFEYFSETQRNKGNFPGRFSGRQFSNSRSEMNVSTLELGDSALYLCASGASTDTQYFGPGTRLTVL.

Concerning this clonotype: Possible read error: a much larger clone is one base away. This chain joins TRBV6-6 and TRBJ1-6; the D is unclear. Looked up from germline, CDR1 is MNHNY and CDR2 is SVGAGI (reference sequence). CDR3 size: 19 residues. The CDR3 protein is CASSYGFGVTDTYNSLLHF. The CDR3 nucleotides are TGTGCCAGCAGTTACGGTTTCGGGGTCACAGATACCTATAATTCACTCCTCCACTTT.

Concerning this clonotype itself: An end of the junction differs from the germline gene, which may be a read error. This chain connects TRBV6-5 to TRBJ2-3, with D hard to call. The CDR3 spans 14 residues. Germline lookup yields CDR1 MNHEY and CDR2 SVGAGI. Written as DNA, the CDR3 is TGTACCAGCAGTTACAGAGGAAACACAGATATGCAGTATTTT. It codes for CTSSYRGNTDMQYF.

Of note for this clonotype: This clone may be a read error of a much larger clone one base away. The chain is built from TRBV28 and TRBJ1-6; D may be TRBD1 (5 bases). V lost 7 bases and J 10 bases, leaving 17 bases between the germline ends. Per the germline V gene, CDR1 is MDHEN and CDR2 is SYDVKM. The CDR3 loop spans 14 amino acids. CDR3 loop: CASNPAAGDSPLHF. CDR3 bases: TGTGCCAGCAATCCAGCTGCTGGGGACTCACCCCTCCACTTT.

The CDR3 DNA reads as TGTGCCAGCAGTTTGGGGGCCATTCCTACGACGCAGTACTTC. This codes for CASSLGAIPTTQYF. The V and J genes are TRBV12-3 or TRBV12-4 and TRBJ2-7; D is perhaps TRBD1 (6 bases). The CDR3 is made up of 14 amino acids. The germline V and J ends were trimmed by 3 bases and 9 bases, with 18 bases remaining between them.

This clonotype was seen ten or more times. The V call is TRBV12-3 or TRBV12-4, the J call TRBJ2-1, with D tentatively TRBD2 (6 bases). CDR3 length: 15 amino acids. Trimming took 3 bases from V and 6 from J, leaving 15 bases between them. The CDR3 protein is CASSLALATVNEQFF. DNA of the CDR3: TGTGCCAGCAGTTTGGCCCTAGCGACAGTCAATGAGCAGTTCTTC.

Of note for this clonotype: The missing conserved phenylalanine or tryptophan at the end of this CDR3 makes a read error likely. The limits of the CDR3 on the DNA are not certain, so only TCRdb's listed CDR3 is given. V usage is TRBV7-8 and J usage is TRBJ2-1; the listed D gene, TRBD2, was not tested against the DNA. Germline CDR1 is SGHVS and CDR2 is FQNEAQ. The CDR3 region is 16 residues in length, termini included. The CDR3 loop is CASSSSASGRVNEQLL.

Worth noting for this clonotype: The conserved final phenylalanine or tryptophan is absent from the CDR3, which likely points to a read error. The chain joins TRBV4-2 to TRBJ1-1, with a weak D call TRBD1 (5 bases). CDR3 length equals 15 residues. The germline CDR1 and CDR2 sequences are LGHNA and YNFKEQ. Trimming removed 3 bases at V and 5 bases at J, with 16 bases between. Here the CDR3 DNA reads TGTGCCAGCAGCCAGCGACGGGGGACGTTGACTGAAGCTTTCATT. This gives the protein CASSQRRGTLTEAFI.

Notes on this clonotype: This CDR3 fails to terminate in the conserved phenylalanine or tryptophan, so it likely reflects a read error. The genes are TRBV6-5 and TRBJ2-5, with D unresolved. Germline lookup yields CDR1 MNHEY and CDR2 SVGAGI. The CDR3 extends over 15 amino acids. Deletions cut 9 bases from V and 4 bases from J, with 21 bases between. CDR3 in amino acids: CASSPMGYNGETQYL. CDR3 bases: TGTGCCAGTAGTCCCATGGGGTACAATGGAGAGACCCAGTACTTA.

The V and J genes are TRBV12-3 or TRBV12-4 and TRBJ2-5, with 7 bases fitting TRBD1. The V gene end was trimmed by 6 bases and the J gene end by 0 bases; junction bases not matched to a gene: 1. This CDR3 is 13 amino acids long. In DNA form, the CDR3 reads TGTGCCAGCAGAGACAGGGACCAAGAGACCCAGTACTTC. This codes for CASRDRDQETQYF.

Concerning this clonotype itself: This likely comes from a read error, as the CDR3 has no conserved phenylalanine or tryptophan at its end. The V and J genes are TRBV12-3 or TRBV12-4 and TRBJ2-7; TRBD1 matches 8 bases. The CDR3 loop spans 14 amino acids. J was trimmed by 2 bases and V by 7 bases; bases with no gene match: 7. CDR3 region: CASNPGQGTYEQYL. CDR3 DNA sequence: TGTGCCAGCAATCCCGGACAGGGTACCTACGAGCAGTACTTA.

This clonotype has at least ten counts. The chain combines TRBV28 with TRBJ2-2, with D possibly TRBD2 on 6 matching bases. CDR3 size: 17 residues. CDR1 and CDR2 (germline): MDHEN, SYDVKM. Deletions cut 2 bases from V and 7 bases from J, with 20 bases between. The CDR3 DNA follows: TGTGCCAGCAGTTTAGAGTTAGGAGGGGTGTCGAGCGGGGAGCTGTTTTTT. It specifies CASSLELGGVSSGELFF.